These 7 T cell receptor beta chains were sequenced from one sample in a study of blood T cell repertoires in COVID-19. Method: immunoSEQ multiplex PCR; TCRdb's copy keeps in-frame clones and lacks some. This table holds some 200,000 clones, roughly 76% found once. The specimen was peripheral blood. These receptors all stem from a woman aged 80 or over with COVID-19, enrolled during active disease.

This sequence joins TRBV6-6 and TRBJ1-2, with TRBD1 matching 7 bases. The CDR3 has 14 residues. V shed 5 bases and J 7 bases; nucleotides not matched to a gene: 10. Germline values: CDR1 MNHNY, CDR2 SVGAGI (reference sequence). CDR3 region: CASSREQGFSGYTF. The CDR3, as DNA: TGTGCCAGCAGTAGAGAACAGGGGTTCAGTGGCTACACCTTC.

The gene calls are TRBV5-1 and TRBJ2-3, with 7 nucleotides matching TRBD1. The junction had 12 bases not matched to a gene; V was cut back by 0 bases and J by 2 bases. Per germline, CDR1 SGHRS and CDR2 YFSETQ. The CDR3 spans 18 residues. In DNA, the CDR3 is TGCGCCAGCAGCTTGGGGATGACAGGGCGAAGGTCCACAGATACGCAGTATTTT. This translates into CASSLGMTGRRSTDTQYF.

This rearrangement joins TRBV19 to TRBJ1-2; 10 bases are shared with TRBD1. The germline V gene encodes CDR1 LNHDA and CDR2 SQIVND (reference sequence). V trimming: 9 bases; J trimming: 8 bases; junction bases outside the gene matches: 18. The CDR3 extends over 16 amino acids. The CDR3 nucleotides are TGTGCCAGACTGCCGGGACAGGGGCTGCACGTTGGGGGCTACACCTTC. Protein product: CARLPGQGLHVGGYTF.

The rearrangement joins TRBV15 to TRBJ2-1; D unclear. The V and J ends lost 0 bases and 1 base respectively, with 7 bases between them. There are 15 residues in the CDR3. From germline, CDR1 is LNHNV and CDR2 YYDKDF (reference sequence). The CDR3 bases are TGTGCCACCAGCAGAGATCGGTATTCCTACAATGAGCAGTTCTTC. Translation: CATSRDRYSYNEQFF.

This clone occurred a few times. CDR3 sequence reads: CASSLEGGQYEQYF. The DNA of the CDR3 is TGTGCCAGCAGCTTAGAGGGAGGGCAGTACGAGCAGTACTTC. The chain links TRBV11-3 to TRBJ2-7, with 7 bases matching TRBD2. Losses at the gene ends were 0 bases for V and 4 bases for J; bases not matched to a gene: 3. CDR1 and CDR2 (germline): SGHNT, YENEEA. There are 14 residues in the CDR3.

This clone has a count of ten or more. The same CDR3 arises from other DNA sequences in this sample as well. The chain has TRBV6-2 or TRBV6-3 and TRBJ2-7; 10 nucleotides line up with TRBD1. The V gene's germline CDR1 is MNHEY and CDR2 SVGEGT. The ends lost 4 bases at V and 4 bases at J; junction bases unmatched: 1. The CDR3 loop spans 13 amino acids. This chain's CDR3 is CASSWTGGYEQYF. The CDR3 DNA reads TGTGCCAGCAGTTGGACAGGGGGGTACGAGCAGTACTTC.

This chain joins TRBV6-5 and TRBJ2-3, with a weak D call TRBD1 (6 bases). Germline V gene lookup returns CDR1 MNHEY and CDR2 SVGAGI. Trimming pared 6 bases from V and 6 bases from J, leaving 19 bases between. The CDR3 is made up of 15 amino acids. The CDR3: CASRLQGQVWDTQYF. CDR3 DNA: TGTGCCAGCAGGCTGCAGGGGCAGGTTTGGGATACGCAGTATTTT.